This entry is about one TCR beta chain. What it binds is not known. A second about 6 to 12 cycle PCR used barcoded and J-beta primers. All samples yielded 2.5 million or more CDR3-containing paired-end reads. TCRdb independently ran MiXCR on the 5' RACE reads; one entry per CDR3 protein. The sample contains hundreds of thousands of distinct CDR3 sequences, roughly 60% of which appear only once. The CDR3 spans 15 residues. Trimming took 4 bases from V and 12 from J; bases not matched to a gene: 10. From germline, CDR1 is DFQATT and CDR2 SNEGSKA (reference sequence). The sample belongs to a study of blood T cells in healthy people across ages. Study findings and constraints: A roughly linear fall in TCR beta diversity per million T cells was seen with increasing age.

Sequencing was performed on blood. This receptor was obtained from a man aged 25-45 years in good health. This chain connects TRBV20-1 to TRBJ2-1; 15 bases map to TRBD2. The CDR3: CSAKPEGLAGGRQFF. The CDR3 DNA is TGCAGTGCTAAGCCGGAGGGACTAGCGGGAGGCCGGCAGTTCTTC.